Below, 27 T cell receptor beta chains from the same sample are listed, as sequenced in a study of molecular identifiers for immune sequencing clone quantification. TCRdb recomputed calls from the PCR reads with MiXCR, one row per CDR3 protein. The data contain 250,000 to 400,000 distinct CDR3 sequences, about a fifth of them singletons. The sample taken for sequencing was naive CD8+ T cells from blood, with Jurkat cell RNA spiked in. Described subset: FACS-sorted CD8+CD4-CCR7+CD45RA+ naive T cells. The receptors derive from a human donor in good health. Some libraries in this study had Jurkat cell RNA spiked in.

This clonotype was detected many times. The chain combines TRBV6-5 with TRBJ2-7; the D gene is possibly TRBD1 (6 bases). The CDR3 length is 14 residues. The V and J ends lost 5 bases and 3 bases respectively, with 14 bases between them. Germline V gene data show CDR1 as MNHEY and CDR2 as SVGAGI. CDR3 in DNA: TGTGCCAGCAGTCGAATCAAGGGGGACTACGAGCAGTACTTC. Translating it yields CASSRIKGDYEQYF.

The table lists this clonotype with a few counts. This sequence joins TRBV28 and TRBJ2-7, with D hard to call. With 3 bases removed from V and 6 bases from J, the gap between germline ends came to 15 bases. From germline, CDR1 is MDHEN and CDR2 SYDVKM. CDR3 length: 14 residues. The DNA of the CDR3 is TGTGCCAGCAGTTTCCCTGGCCCTTCGGCCGAGCAGTACTTC. This gives the protein CASSFPGPSAEQYF.

CDR3 sequence reads: CASSQGGQGTDTQYF. The DNA for the CDR3 is TGTGCCAGCAGCCAAGGCGGACAGGGCACAGATACGCAGTATTTT. This chain joins TRBV3-1 and TRBJ2-3, with 7 nucleotides matching TRBD1. The CDR3 spans 15 residues. Germline V gene sequence: CDR1 LGHDT, CDR2 YNNKEL (reference sequence). With 1 base clipped from V and 1 base from J, the junction kept 2 bases outside the gene matches.

V gene TRBV7-9 combines with J gene TRBJ2-5; 14 nucleotides match TRBD2. Germline loops: CDR1 SEHNR, CDR2 FQNEAQ (reference sequence). The CDR3 spans 19 residues. With 4 bases clipped from V and 0 bases from J, the junction kept 10 bases outside the gene matches. The DNA of the CDR3 is TGTGCCAGCAGCTCCCAACCGGGACTAGCGGGGGCCTACCAAGAGACCCAGTACTTC. Translating gives CASSSQPGLAGAYQETQYF.

This clonotype was detected many times. This chain links TRBV12-3 or TRBV12-4 with TRBJ2-2; the D gene is possibly TRBD1 (5 bases). CDR3 size: 14 residues. V was trimmed by 6 bases and J by 5 bases, leaving 13 bases between them. CDR3 sequence: CASRQTPGTGELFF. The DNA for the CDR3 is TGTGCCAGCAGACAAACCCCAGGGACCGGGGAGCTGTTTTTT.

Turning to this clonotype: One junction end disagrees with the germline gene, perhaps due to a read error. The rearrangement joins TRBV19 to TRBJ2-7; TRBD1 aligns across 9 bases. CDR1 LNHDA and CDR2 SQIVND come from the germline V gene (reference sequence). This CDR3 has 14 amino acids. The CDR3 loop is CASRPGTGHNEQHF. For the CDR3, the DNA is TGTGCCAGTAGGCCCGGGACAGGGCACAACGAGCAGCACTTC.

With regard to this clonotype: The germline gene is not matched at one end of the junction; a read error may be the cause. The chain uses TRBV19 and TRBJ2-2, with a weak D call TRBD2 (5 bases). Germline CDR1 reads LNHDA; CDR2 reads SQIVND (reference sequence). CDR3 length: 12 residues. The DNA of the CDR3 is TGTGCCAGTAGTATAGGCGCCGGGGAGCCGTTTTTT. This codes for CASSIGAGEPFF.

In this sample, this clonotype turned up many times. The J gene is TRBJ1-2, the V gene TRBV5-1, with a tentative D call TRBD1 (6 bases). Germline CDR1 SGHRS, CDR2 YFSETQ. The ends were cut back, 4 bases at V and 13 bases at J, with 17 bases in the middle. The CDR3 is 12 residues long. This CDR3 is CASSPYSGEVTF. Here the CDR3 DNA reads TGCGCCAGCAGCCCTTACTCAGGGGAAGTCACCTTC.

Many counts were recorded for this clonotype. The rearrangement uses TRBV12-3 or TRBV12-4 and TRBJ1-6, with 8 positions matching TRBD1. The CDR3 extends over 16 amino acids. V lost 4 bases to trimming and J lost 6 bases; unmatched junction nucleotides: 8. In DNA, the CDR3 is TGTGCCAGCAGTTCAACTGGACAGGGCAGTAATTCACCCCTCCACTTT. Protein: CASSSTGQGSNSPLHF.

The chain has TRBV12-3 or TRBV12-4 and TRBJ2-3; 9 bases match TRBD2. The CDR3 runs to 16 residues. V was clipped by 2 bases and J by 0 bases; unmatched bases: 3. CDR3 sequence: CASSLRLAGSTDTQYF. In nucleotides, the CDR3 is TGTGCCAGCAGTTTAAGGCTAGCGGGGAGCACAGATACGCAGTATTTT.

This clonotype came up many times. The rearrangement joins TRBV7-9 to TRBJ2-7; the D gene is possibly TRBD2 (5 bases). V shed 4 bases and J shed 6 bases, with 10 bases lying between them. CDR3 length: 12 amino acids. Germline assignment: CDR1 SEHNR and CDR2 FQNEAQ (reference sequence). The CDR3 nucleotides are TGTGCCAGCAGCTCAGGACGGGGCGAGCAGTACTTC. As protein: CASSSGRGEQYF.

A remark on this clonotype: A read error is possible here, since a much larger clone lies one base away. The gene calls are TRBV29-1 and TRBJ2-2; 7 bases fit TRBD2. This CDR3 has 12 amino acids. The germline gives CDR1 SQVTM, CDR2 ANQGSEA. The CDR3 sequence: CSVGGGTGDLFF. The CDR3 DNA follows: TGCAGCGTGGGCGGGGGAACCGGGGACCTGTTTTTT.

This clonotype showed up many times. CDR3 bases: TGTGCCAGCAACCAAAAAGACCGACAGGTTGTCTATGGCTACACCTTC. Translating it yields CASNQKDRQVVYGYTF. The rearrangement uses TRBV2 and TRBJ1-2; D may be TRBD1 (6 bases). Germline CDR1 reads SNHLY; CDR2 reads FYNNEI. The CDR3 sequence is 16 residues long. Trimming cost V 7 bases and J 4 bases, with 22 bases left between them.

Concerning this clonotype: It may be a read error: a sequence one base away is much more abundant. The chain is built from TRBV7-9 and TRBJ2-7; TRBD2 is a possible D gene (5 bases). This CDR3 has 13 amino acids. CDR1 and CDR2 (germline): SEHNR, FQNEAQ (reference sequence). As DNA, the CDR3 is TGTACCAGCAGCTACTCGTTCGGGGACGAGCAGTACTTC. Translation gives CTSSYSFGDEQYF.

The sample holds many counts of this clonotype. The rearrangement links TRBV28 to TRBJ1-3, with a tentative D call TRBD1 (6 bases). CDR3 length: 14 residues. CDR1 is MDHEN and CDR2 is SYDVKM in the germline V gene. Trimming took off 5 bases at V and 0 bases at J, with 8 bases between the two ends. In DNA form, the CDR3 reads TGTGCCAGCAGTGGGGGCCTCTCTGGAAACACCATATATTTT. It is translated as CASSGGLSGNTIYF.

This clonotype was detected a few times. V gene TRBV29-1 combines with J gene TRBJ2-1; D possibly corresponds to TRBD1 (6 bases). V was pared by 4 bases and J by 0 bases, with 10 bases between. The CDR3 contains 14 residues. Per the germline V gene, CDR1 is SQVTM and CDR2 is ANQGSEA. The CDR3 sequence: CSVVRDNSYNEQFF. The CDR3 nucleotides are TGCAGCGTTGTGAGGGACAACTCCTACAATGAGCAGTTCTTC.

This clonotype showed up many times. This chain uses TRBV7-9 with TRBJ2-7; 7 bases line up with TRBD1. Per germline, CDR1 SEHNR and CDR2 FQNEAQ (reference sequence). The CDR3 contains 14 residues. The junction had 6 bases not matched to a gene; V was cut back by 5 bases and J by 2 bases. The CDR3 reads CASSTQGQPYEQYF. In nucleotides, the CDR3 is TGTGCCAGCAGCACGCAGGGACAGCCCTACGAGCAGTACTTC.

A word on this clonotype: A much larger clonotype is one base distant, so this may be a read error. The chain is built from TRBV20-1 and TRBJ1-1; the D is unclear. The CDR3 totals 15 residues. Per the germline V gene, CDR1 is DFQATT and CDR2 is SNEGSKA (reference sequence). Trimming took 6 bases from V and 4 from J, leaving 21 bases between them. The CDR3 loop reads CSALLLSLATTEAFF. In DNA, the CDR3 is TGCAGTGCACTTCTCCTTTCCCTCGCGACCACTGAAGCTTTCTTT.

This clonotype was observed at least ten times. V gene TRBV7-9 combines with J gene TRBJ2-2; a possible D gene is TRBD2 (6 bases). The CDR3 length is 16 residues. Trimming took off 0 bases at V and 4 bases at J, with 12 bases between the two ends. Germline CDR1 SEHNR, CDR2 FQNEAQ (reference sequence). The CDR3: CASSLAMDYLTGELFF. CDR3 in DNA: TGTGCCAGCAGCTTAGCTATGGACTATCTCACCGGGGAGCTGTTTTTT.

In this sample, this clonotype turned up many times. The CDR3 DNA sequence: TGTGCCAGTAGTGGGTTCCTCACTAACGAGCAGTACTTC. Residues: CASSGFLTNEQYF. The rearrangement uses TRBV19 and TRBJ2-7; D remains unclear. The V gene lost 5 bases and the J gene lost 5 bases, with 13 bases spanning the gap. Germline V CDR1 and CDR2: LNHDA, SQIVND (reference sequence). CDR3 size: 13 residues.

This clonotype was counted between two and nine times. This rearrangement joins TRBV11-2 to TRBJ2-1, with 9 bases that match TRBD1. Germline V gene sequence: CDR1 SGHAT, CDR2 FQNNGV. This CDR3 comprises 15 residues. J was trimmed by 9 bases and V by 3 bases; bases with no gene match: 9. CDR3 sequence (DNA): TGTGCCAGCAGCTTTTGGGACAGGGAAATTGGTGAGCAGTTCTTC. Encoded protein: CASSFWDREIGEQFF.

This clonotype occurred many times. The chain combines TRBV19 with TRBJ1-1; TRBD1 might be the D (5 bases). CDR3 length: 14 amino acids. V lost 1 base, J lost 1 base, and 7 bases lay in between. Germline assignment: CDR1 LNHDA and CDR2 SQIVND (reference sequence). CDR3 amino acids: CASSIGGPNTEAFF. Written as DNA, the CDR3 is TGTGCCAGTAGTATAGGGGGACCGAACACTGAAGCTTTCTTT. Together with reference TRBV19 and TRBJ1-1, the CDR3 gives the full variable domain: DGGITQSPKYLFRKEGQNVTLSCEQNLNHDAMYWYRQDPGQGLRLIYYSQIVNDFQKGDIAEGYSVSREKKESFPLTVTSAQKNPTAFYLCASSIGGPNTEAFFGQGTRLTVV.

This clonotype occurred many times. The chain recombines TRBV28 with TRBJ2-7; D unresolved. This CDR3 has 13 amino acids. The germline CDR1 and CDR2 sequences are MDHEN and SYDVKM. The V and J ends lost 6 bases and 7 bases respectively, with 16 bases between them. The CDR3 sequence is CASSPTVFPEQYF. The DNA of the CDR3 is TGTGCCAGCAGCCCTACGGTATTTCCGGAGCAGTACTTC.

For this clonotype: A much larger clone differs by one base, so this may be a read error. The genes are TRBV6-6 and TRBJ2-1; no reliable D call. CDR1 and CDR2 (germline): MNHNY, SVGAGI (reference sequence). The CDR3 has 15 residues. The CDR3 loop is CASSYLISSYNELFF. As DNA, the CDR3 is TGTGCCAGCAGTTATCTCATCAGCTCCTACAATGAGCTGTTCTTC.

This clonotype showed up many times. This chain joins TRBV5-4 and TRBJ2-3, with D possibly matching TRBD2 (5 bases). There are 16 residues in the CDR3. Germline CDR1 reads SGHNT; CDR2 reads YYREEE (reference sequence). Trimming stripped 0 bases from V and 0 bases from J, with 11 bases between. The CDR3 is CASSLVVATSTDTQYF. CDR3 DNA sequence: TGTGCCAGCAGCTTGGTAGTAGCGACTAGCACAGATACGCAGTATTTT.

This clonotype appeared many times. The V call is TRBV6-6, the J call TRBJ2-2; the D is unclear. CDR3 length: 16 residues. V dropped 3 bases and J dropped 0 bases, with 11 bases sitting between them. Germline V CDR1 and CDR2: MNHNY, SVGAGI (reference sequence). CDR3 sequence reads: CASSYSQRANTGELFF. CDR3 DNA sequence: TGTGCCAGCAGTTATAGCCAGAGAGCGAACACCGGGGAGCTGTTTTTT.

In its sample, this clonotype was seen a few times. The rearrangement links TRBV7-9 to TRBJ2-7; D is unresolved. Germline V lookup: CDR1 SEHNR, CDR2 FQNEAQ (reference sequence). The germline V and J ends were trimmed by 5 bases and 0 bases, with 8 bases remaining between them. This CDR3 contains 13 residues. CDR3 bases: TGTGCCAGCAGCGCATTCAGCTCCTACGAGCAGTACTTC. This translates into CASSAFSSYEQYF.